This note documents a single T cell receptor (beta chain) sequence. Its antigen is unidentified. The source of the sample is a study of cytomegalovirus exposure and HLA in healthy donors. General observations from the study: Follow-up analysis seemed to connect common viral pathogens with several of the most significant clusters identified. Later work showed greater clonal expansion in HLA-associated TCR beta chains than in equally common others.

The PCR was carried out with 60 Vbeta primers and 13 Jbeta primers. The method was immunoSEQ multiplex PCR; TCRdb's version includes in-frame clones alone and lacks a portion of them. The sample comprises 150,000 to 200,000 clones, approximately 83% of which are singletons, and about 9.3% rests with the top ten. Germline V gives CDR1 SGHTA, CDR2 FQGNSA. Trimming shortened V by 2 bases and J by 4 bases, and 11 bases separated the two germline ends. This CDR3 comprises 14 residues. The chain recombines TRBV7-2 with TRBJ2-5; weak D call: TRBD2 (5 bases). Sequencing was performed on PBMCs. The receptor's source is a man aged 18 to 30 in good health and CMV-seropositive. CDR3 nucleotide sequence: TGTGCCAGCAGCTTAATCGGACTCTTAGAGACCCAGTACTTC. Protein sequence: CASSLIGLLETQYF.